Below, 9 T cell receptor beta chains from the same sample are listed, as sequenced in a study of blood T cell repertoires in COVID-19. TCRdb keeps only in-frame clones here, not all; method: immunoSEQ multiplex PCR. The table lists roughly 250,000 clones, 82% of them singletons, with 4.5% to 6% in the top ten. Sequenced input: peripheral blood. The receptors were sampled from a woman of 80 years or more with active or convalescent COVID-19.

The CDR3 nucleotides read TGTGCCAGCAGCTTGGACCCGGGACTTAATGAGAATGAAAAACTGTTTTTT. It yields the protein CASSLDPGLNENEKLFF. The chain recombines TRBV5-6 with TRBJ1-4, with D possibly being TRBD1 (5 bases). V lost 0 bases and J 5 bases, leaving 17 bases between the germline ends. Germline CDR1 reads SGHDT; CDR2 reads YYEEEE. This CDR3 contains 17 residues.

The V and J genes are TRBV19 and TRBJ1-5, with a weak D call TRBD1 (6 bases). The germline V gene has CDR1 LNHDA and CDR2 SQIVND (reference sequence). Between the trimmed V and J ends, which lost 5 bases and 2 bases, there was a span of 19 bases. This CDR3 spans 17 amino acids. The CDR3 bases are TGTGCCAGTAGTCTACTCCGAGACAGGTTAGGCAATCAGCCCCAGCATTTT. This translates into CASSLLRDRLGNQPQHF.

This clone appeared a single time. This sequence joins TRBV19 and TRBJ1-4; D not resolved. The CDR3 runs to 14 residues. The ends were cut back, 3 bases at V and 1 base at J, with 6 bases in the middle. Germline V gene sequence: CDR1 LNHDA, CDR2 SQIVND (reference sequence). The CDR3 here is CASSIALTNEKLFF. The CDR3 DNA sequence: TGTGCCAGTAGTATCGCACTAACTAATGAAAAACTGTTTTTT.

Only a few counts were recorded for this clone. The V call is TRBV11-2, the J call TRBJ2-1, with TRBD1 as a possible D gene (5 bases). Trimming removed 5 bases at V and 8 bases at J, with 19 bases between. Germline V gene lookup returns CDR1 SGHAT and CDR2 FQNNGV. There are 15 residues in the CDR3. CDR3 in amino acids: CASSARGLAGDEQFF. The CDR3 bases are TGTGCCAGCAGCGCAAGGGGTCTCGCTGGGGATGAGCAGTTCTTC.

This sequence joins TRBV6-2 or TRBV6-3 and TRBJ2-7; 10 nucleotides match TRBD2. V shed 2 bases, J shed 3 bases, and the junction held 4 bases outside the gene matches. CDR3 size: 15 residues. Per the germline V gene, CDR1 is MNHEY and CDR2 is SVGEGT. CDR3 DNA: TGTGCCAGCAGTTACGGGACTAGCGATTACTACGAGCAGTACTTC. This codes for CASSYGTSDYYEQYF.

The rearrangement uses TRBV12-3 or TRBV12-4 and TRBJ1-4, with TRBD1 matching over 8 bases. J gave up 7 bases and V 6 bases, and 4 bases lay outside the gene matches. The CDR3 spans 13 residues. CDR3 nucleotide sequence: TGTGCCAGCAGGACAGGGGCGGGTGAAAAACTGTTTTTT. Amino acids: CASRTGAGEKLFF.

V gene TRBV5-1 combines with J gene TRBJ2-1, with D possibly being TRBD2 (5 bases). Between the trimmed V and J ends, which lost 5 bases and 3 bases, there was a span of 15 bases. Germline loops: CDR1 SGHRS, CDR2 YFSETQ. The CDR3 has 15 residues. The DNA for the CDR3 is TGCGCCAGCAGTTTTGAGGGTGGGTACTACAATGAGCAGTTCTTC. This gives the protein CASSFEGGYYNEQFF. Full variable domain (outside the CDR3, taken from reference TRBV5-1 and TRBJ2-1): KAGVTQTPRYLIKTRGQQVTLSCSPISGHRSVSWYQQTPGQGLQFLFEYFSETQRNKGNFPGRFSGRQFSNSRSEMNVSTLELGDSALYLCASSFEGGYYNEQFFGPGTRLTVL.

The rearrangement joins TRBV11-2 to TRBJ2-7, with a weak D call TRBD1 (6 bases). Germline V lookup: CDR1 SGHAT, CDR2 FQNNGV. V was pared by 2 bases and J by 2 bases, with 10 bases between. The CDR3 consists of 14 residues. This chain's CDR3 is CASSLPDRTYEQYF. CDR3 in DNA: TGTGCCAGCAGCTTACCAGACAGGACCTACGAGCAGTACTTC.

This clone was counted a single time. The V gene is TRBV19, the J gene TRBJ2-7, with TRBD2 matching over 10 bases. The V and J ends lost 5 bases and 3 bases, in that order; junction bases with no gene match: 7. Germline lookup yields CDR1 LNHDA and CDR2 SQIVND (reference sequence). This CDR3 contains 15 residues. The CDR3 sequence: CASSLTGTSDYEQYF. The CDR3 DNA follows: TGTGCCAGTAGTCTTACCGGGACTAGCGACTACGAGCAGTACTTC.